The clone carrying this T cell receptor beta chain came up a few times. This sample was taken from a study of blood T cells in healthy people across ages. The V and J ends lost 5 bases and 5 bases respectively, with 9 bases between them. The CDR3 spans 12 residues. CDR1 is LGHNA, CDR2 YSLEER, per germline. Combining a sample-barcoded 5' primer with a J-beta primer mix, a second PCR ran for about 6 to 12 cycles. TCRdb reprocessed the 5' RACE reads with MiXCR, giving one entry per CDR3 protein. The data hold hundreds of thousands of distinct CDR3 sequences, with approximately 21% observed a single time.

The V and J genes are TRBV4-3 and TRBJ1-1; D remains unclear. Input material: blood. The sequence derives from a man between 65 and 85 years old in good health. CDR3 loop: CASSGASTEAFF. CDR3 nucleotide sequence: TGCGCCAGCAGCGGAGCGTCGACTGAAGCTTTCTTT.